Below, 24 T cell receptor beta chains from the same sample are listed, as sequenced in a study of T cell repertoires in cytomegalovirus infection. TCRdb reprocessed the reads with MiXCR, giving one entry per CDR3 protein. The profile covers under 850,000 distinct CDR3 sequences, with approximately 34% appearing a single time and around 2.6% taken by the ten largest. The specimen was PBMCs. The receptors shown here come from a human donor in good health (CMV status not recorded). Some clones in this sample may be carry-over from other donors' samples.

This clonotype was detected only a few times. The V call is TRBV4-1, the J call TRBJ1-2, with 9 bases matching TRBD1. J was trimmed by 2 bases and V by 3 bases; bases with no gene match: 7. CDR1 MGHRA and CDR2 YSYEKL come from the germline V gene. There are 16 residues in the CDR3. In nucleotides, the CDR3 is TGCGCCAGCAGCCAGGGCCGGACAGGGGTGAACTATGGCTACACCTTC. It specifies CASSQGRTGVNYGYTF.

This clonotype appeared a few times. The chain links TRBV5-1 to TRBJ2-1, with 10 positions matching TRBD1. The CDR3 totals 17 residues. Germline V lookup: CDR1 SGHRS, CDR2 YFSETQ. J was trimmed by 6 bases and V by 2 bases; bases with no gene match: 11. Here the CDR3 DNA reads TGCGCCAGCAGCTTATCACCGGGACAGGGGACCCTCAATGAGCAGTTCTTC. This sequence encodes CASSLSPGQGTLNEQFF.

The CDR3 nucleotides are TGTGCCAGCAGCCGAATGGGAGCTGGACGGGGGGCTGACACTGAAGCTTTCTTT. This translates into CASSRMGAGRGADTEAFF. The rearrangement joins TRBV7-9 to TRBJ1-1; D perhaps matches TRBD1 (6 bases). Trimming stripped 5 bases from V and 3 bases from J, with 25 bases between. The CDR3 extends over 18 amino acids. Looked up from germline, CDR1 is SEHNR and CDR2 is FQNEAQ (reference sequence).

This clonotype has only a few counts. This chain connects TRBV6-5 to TRBJ2-4, with 7 bases matching TRBD1. The CDR3 extends over 17 amino acids. The V and J ends lost 0 bases and 0 bases, in that order; junction bases with no gene match: 5. Germline V CDR1 and CDR2: MNHEY, SVGAGI. The CDR3 region is CASSYSRQGIAKNIQYF. CDR3 in DNA: TGTGCCAGCAGTTACTCAAGACAGGGAATAGCCAAAAACATTCAGTACTTC.

The J gene is TRBJ1-5, the V gene TRBV6-1, with 7 positions matching TRBD1. V shed 11 bases, J shed 3 bases, and the junction held 13 bases outside the gene matches. CDR1 and CDR2 (germline): MNHNS, SASEGT. The CDR3 covers 15 residues. The CDR3 loop reads CAATGGRGSNQPQHF. The CDR3 DNA reads TGTGCCGCCACAGGAGGCAGGGGGTCCAATCAGCCCCAGCATTTT.

The V and J genes are TRBV14 and TRBJ2-1; tentatively, D is TRBD1 (6 bases). The V end lost 4 bases, the J end lost 4 bases, and 11 bases lay between the germline ends. The CDR3 extends over 14 amino acids. Germline CDR1 reads SGHDN; CDR2 reads FVKESK. In DNA, the CDR3 is TGTGCCAGCAGCCCTCGGGACAAGTACAATGAGCAGTTCTTC. Protein sequence: CASSPRDKYNEQFF.

This chain links TRBV19 with TRBJ1-6, with D possibly being TRBD1 (6 bases). Germline-derived CDR1 and CDR2 are LNHDA and SQIVND (reference sequence). This CDR3 has 15 residues. V was clipped by 7 bases and J by 10 bases, with 20 bases between them. The CDR3, as DNA: TGTGCCAGTATTAGGACTGAACAGGGAAGGTCACCCCTCCACTTT. It encodes CASIRTEQGRSPLHF.

This clonotype was counted at least ten times. The chain joins TRBV5-4 to TRBJ2-4, with 7 bases that match TRBD1. The CDR3 runs 15 residues. V shed 4 bases and J 4 bases; nucleotides not matched to a gene: 8. Germline loops: CDR1 SGHNT, CDR2 YYREEE (reference sequence). DNA of the CDR3: TGTGCCAGCAGCCTGACCGGGACAGAAAAAAACATTCAGTACTTC. Its protein product is CASSLTGTEKNIQYF.

This chain uses TRBV18 with TRBJ2-3; D is uncertain. V lost 3 bases to trimming and J lost 0 bases, with 7 bases between them. Germline CDR1 is KGHSH and CDR2 is LQKENI. The CDR3 extends over 14 amino acids. The CDR3 DNA reads TGTGCCAGCTCACCGGGGTTTAGCACAGATACGCAGTATTTT. Translating gives CASSPGFSTDTQYF.

J is TRBJ2-7 and V is TRBV7-9; no definite D call. The germline gives CDR1 SEHNR, CDR2 FQNEAQ (reference sequence). This CDR3 has 12 residues. The V end lost 8 bases, the J end lost 13 bases, and 21 bases lay between the germline ends. CDR3 DNA sequence: TGTGCCAGCGGCAAGGAATCCCACGATCATTACTTC. This gives the protein CASGKESHDHYF.

This clonotype was recorded many times. V gene TRBV6-5 combines with J gene TRBJ1-4; possibly TRBD1 for D (5 bases). This CDR3 has 16 amino acids. Trimming left V 0 bases short and J 7 bases short, with 15 bases between. Germline CDR1 and CDR2: MNHEY and SVGAGI. CDR3 loop: CASSYSYGAGSEKLFF. For the CDR3, the DNA is TGTGCCAGCAGTTACTCGTACGGGGCTGGAAGTGAAAAACTGTTTTTT.

The rearrangement uses TRBV5-6 and TRBJ1-5; D is unresolved. This CDR3 spans 12 amino acids. From germline, CDR1 is SGHDT and CDR2 YYEEEE. The V end was cut by 4 bases, the J end by 10 bases, with 12 bases between. CDR3 sequence reads: CASSLTRGPQHF. CDR3 DNA sequence: TGTGCCAGCAGCCTCACCAGAGGACCCCAGCATTTT.

The table lists this clonotype with many counts. The chain carries TRBV7-2 and TRBJ1-3, with D unclear. V lost 1 base and J 1 base, leaving 5 bases between the germline ends. CDR1 SGHTA and CDR2 FQGNSA come from the germline V gene. This CDR3 has 14 residues. CDR3 in DNA: TGTGCCAGCAGCTTAGTGACGTCTGGAAACACCATATATTTT. This translates into CASSLVTSGNTIYF. Filled out from reference TRBV7-2 and TRBJ1-3, the complete variable domain reads GAGVSQSPSNKVTEKGKDVELRCDPISGHTALYWYRQSLGQGLEFLIYFQGNSAPDKSGLPSDRFSAERTGGSVSTLTIQRTQQEDSAVYLCASSLVTSGNTIYFGEGSWLTVV.

The chain has TRBV2 and TRBJ1-5; tentative D call: TRBD1 (6 bases). Germline V gene sequence: CDR1 SNHLY, CDR2 FYNNEI. Trimming removed 3 bases from V and 5 bases from J, with 14 bases in between. The CDR3 covers 15 residues. CDR3 region: CASSEGWGADQPQHF. The CDR3 DNA sequence: TGTGCCAGCAGTGAGGGTTGGGGGGCGGATCAGCCCCAGCATTTT.

The J gene is TRBJ1-2, the V gene TRBV28, with TRBD1 as a possible D gene (6 bases). The germline gives CDR1 MDHEN, CDR2 SYDVKM. CDR3 size: 12 residues. Trimming shortened V by 10 bases and J by 7 bases, and 16 bases separated the two germline ends. DNA for the CDR3: TGTGCCATTCAGGGGCCAGTGGGTGGCTACACCTTC. Its protein product is CAIQGPVGGYTF.

Of note for this clonotype: At one end the junction does not follow the germline gene, possibly because of a read error. The chain uses TRBV28 and TRBJ1-5; 11 nucleotides agree with TRBD1. Germline CDR1 reads MDHEN; CDR2 reads SYDVKM. CDR3 length equals 18 residues. CDR3 nucleotides: TGTGCCAACAGTCCGTTTGGACAGGGGGCAGCTCACAATCAGCCCCAGCATTTT. It encodes CANSPFGQGAAHNQPQHF.

Note on this clonotype: The germline gene is not matched at one end of the junction; a read error may be the cause. V usage is TRBV28 and J usage is TRBJ2-7, with 11 bases that match TRBD1. The CDR3 is 13 amino acids. Germline V gene lookup returns CDR1 MDHEN and CDR2 SYDVKM. DNA of the CDR3: TGTGCCTGCAGGGGGACAGGGGGGTACGAGCAGTACTTC. Its translation is CACRGTGGYEQYF.

This clonotype turned up a few times. The chain recombines TRBV5-1 with TRBJ1-1; 7 positions agree with TRBD1. Germline V lookup: CDR1 SGHRS, CDR2 YFSETQ. The CDR3 runs to 15 residues. Unmatched junction bases numbered 6, after V lost 4 bases and J lost 0 bases. In DNA form, the CDR3 reads TGCGCCAGCAGCAGAGGGACAGACATGAACACTGAAGCTTTCTTT. Translated: CASSRGTDMNTEAFF.

The rearrangement links TRBV14 to TRBJ1-1; D remains ambiguous. Trimming pared 0 bases from V and 0 bases from J, leaving 14 bases between. This CDR3 is 17 amino acids long. Per germline, CDR1 SGHDN and CDR2 FVKESK. The CDR3 loop is CASSQEINSFMNTEAFF. The CDR3 DNA reads as TGTGCCAGCAGCCAAGAAATTAACTCCTTCATGAACACTGAAGCTTTCTTT.

This clonotype was observed a handful of times. This sequence joins TRBV6-5 and TRBJ2-1; D is possibly TRBD2 (5 bases). Trimming pared 0 bases from V and 5 bases from J, leaving 5 bases between. Germline CDR1 and CDR2: MNHEY and SVGAGI. The CDR3 sequence is 13 residues long. The CDR3 nucleotides read TGTGCCAGCAGTTACTCCGGGAACAATGAGCAGTTCTTC. This gives the protein CASSYSGNNEQFF.

The CDR3 DNA sequence: TGTGCCAGCAGCCCGGGGGCGGACGAGCAGTACTTC. Protein: CASSPGADEQYF. The rearrangement joins TRBV7-9 to TRBJ2-7; D could derive from TRBD1 or TRBD2 (6 bases each). The CDR3 runs to 12 residues. Germline V gene data show CDR1 as SEHNR and CDR2 as FQNEAQ (reference sequence). Trimming removed 5 bases at V and 5 bases at J, with 10 bases between.

The rearrangement links TRBV28 to TRBJ2-1; D unresolved. Trimming shortened V by 10 bases and J by 2 bases, and 12 bases separated the two germline ends. The germline CDR1 and CDR2 sequences are MDHEN and SYDVKM. The CDR3 consists of 13 residues. The CDR3 here is CAIRRTTYNEQFF. CDR3 coding DNA: TGTGCCATCCGGCGGACCACCTACAATGAGCAGTTCTTC.

The rearrangement links TRBV4-2 to TRBJ2-1, with D tentatively TRBD1 or TRBD2 (5 bases each). CDR3 length: 18 residues. Germline V gives CDR1 LGHNA, CDR2 YNFKEQ. Between the trimmed V and J ends, which lost 4 bases and 2 bases, there was a span of 21 bases. The CDR3 loop reads CASSRGIGSSNPYNEQFF. The DNA of the CDR3 is TGTGCCAGCAGCCGGGGCATAGGGTCTAGCAACCCCTACAATGAGCAGTTCTTC.

The rearrangement joins TRBV5-5 to TRBJ2-1, with 10 bases that match TRBD1. The germline V gene has CDR1 SGHKS and CDR2 YYEKEE (reference sequence). The V segment lost 4 bases and the J segment 4 bases; nucleotides outside the gene matches: 11. The CDR3 extends over 17 amino acids. The CDR3 coding sequence is TGTGCCAGCAGCACCTCCGACGGGGACAGGGGTTACAATGAGCAGTTCTTC. Its translation is CASSTSDGDRGYNEQFF. Full variable domain (outside the CDR3, taken from reference TRBV5-5 and TRBJ2-1): DAGVTQSPTHLIKTRGQQVTLRCSPISGHKSVSWYQQVLGQGPQFIFQYYEKEERGRGNFPDRFSARQFPNYSSELNVNALLLGDSALYLCASSTSDGDRGYNEQFFGPGTRLTVL.